This TCR beta chain was obtained from a study of T-cell memory formation after mild COVID-19. Study information: Largely, TCR clusters stayed within a single donor. Study-level points and caveats: The second-wave clones peaking on day 37 were not confirmed as SARS-CoV-2-specific. Those CD4+ clones that contracted were mainly in CM and EM (CD8+ ones in EMRA).

Germline CDR1 MGHRA, CDR2 YSYEKL. This CDR3 is 18 amino acids long. The V and J ends lost 7 bases and 0 bases respectively, with 23 bases between them. 5'RACE primed from the constant segment yielded TCR alpha and TCR beta cDNA libraries bearing sample barcodes and UMIs. One entry per CDR3 protein results from TCRdb running MiXCR on the 5' RACE reads. The sample lists over 350,000 distinct CDR3 sequences; approximately 16% were seen once. Worth noting for this clonotype: Its antigen is undetermined.

The V gene is TRBV4-1, the J gene TRBJ2-3, with D tentatively TRBD2 (6 bases). This TCR was recovered from a man younger than 35 who had mild COVID-19 (a few samples of this study predate the infection). Cell type and time point are not known. The sequencing input was PBMCs or a T cell subset sorted from them (not recorded which). Here the CDR3 reads CASKALRRGPFSTDTQYF. The CDR3 nucleotides are TGCGCCAGCAAAGCCCTCAGGAGGGGTCCCTTTAGCACAGATACGCAGTATTTT.